This T cell receptor beta chain stems from a study of blood T cell repertoires in COVID-19. As for the study in general: Researchers got acute and convalescent COVID-19 samples from the United States, Italy and Spain. T cells, B-cell-depleted T cells, or PBMCs provided the cDNA or gDNA that served as material.

Germline V gene sequence: CDR1 MNHEY, CDR2 SVGAGI. The CDR3 covers 15 residues. V lost 6 bases to trimming and J lost 0 bases; unmatched junction nucleotides: 5. In the original analysis: Quantification of nucleated cells was approximated via reference gene primer amplification. Only in-frame clones appear in the TCRdb table, and some are missing; sequencing was by immunoSEQ multiplex PCR. D and trimming were read from the DNA, whereas the V and J calls and clone size are those reported in that table. The top ten hold roughly 24% of the sample, which has 90,000 to 100,000 clones, around 72% seen once.

This receptor was taken from a man aged 65 to 85 with acute or convalescent COVID-19. Sequences were obtained from peripheral blood. J is TRBJ1-3 and V is TRBV6-5; TRBD1 matches 7 bases. The CDR3 reads CASRKGQTSGNTIYF. CDR3 bases: TGTGCCAGCAGAAAGGGACAGACCTCTGGAAACACCATATATTTT.